This T cell receptor (beta chain) was profiled in a study of cytomegalovirus exposure and HLA in healthy donors. This clone was recorded only once. This CDR3 spans 13 amino acids. Trimming removed 2 bases from V and 1 base from J, with 5 bases in between. Germline-derived CDR1 and CDR2 are SGHDT and YYEEEE. Vbeta (60) and Jbeta (13) primers were used in the PCR. The method was immunoSEQ multiplex PCR; TCRdb's version includes in-frame clones alone and lacks a portion of them. The sample holds about 160,000 clones, approximately 80% seen once. This chain uses TRBV5-6 with TRBJ2-3; TRBD1 might be the D (5 bases). The sample was PBMCs. This clonotype was obtained from a man aged 50 to 60 in good health and CMV-seropositive. The CDR3, as DNA: TGTGCCAGCAGCTTAGGGGGCACAGATACGCAGTATTTT. It translates to CASSLGGTDTQYF.